The subject of this entry is one TCR beta chain. Its antigen is undetermined. These data belong to a study of OX40 agonist ivuxolimab in advanced cancers. Study conclusions and caveats: Clonal expansion among partial responders at 0.1-3.0 mg/kg ranked near the lowest.

Produced via immunoSEQ multiplex PCR; TCRdb's table is partial and in-frame only. The sample has tens of thousands of clones, about 89% seen once. The CDR3 spans 16 residues. The chain carries TRBV7-5 and TRBJ2-7; TRBD2, the table's D call, lacks a check against the DNA. TRBV7-5 is tagged as a pseudogene. The sequencing used CD4+ or CD8+ T cells sorted from blood, collected in a trial of the OX40 agonist ivuxolimab. The receptor was derived from an adult with an advanced solid tumor such as melanoma, head and neck, liver or kidney cancer. CDR3 DNA: TGTGTCAGAAGCCCACGGACTTCCCTCAAGGGCTACGAGCAGTACTTC. The encoded protein is CVRSPRTSLKGYEQYF.